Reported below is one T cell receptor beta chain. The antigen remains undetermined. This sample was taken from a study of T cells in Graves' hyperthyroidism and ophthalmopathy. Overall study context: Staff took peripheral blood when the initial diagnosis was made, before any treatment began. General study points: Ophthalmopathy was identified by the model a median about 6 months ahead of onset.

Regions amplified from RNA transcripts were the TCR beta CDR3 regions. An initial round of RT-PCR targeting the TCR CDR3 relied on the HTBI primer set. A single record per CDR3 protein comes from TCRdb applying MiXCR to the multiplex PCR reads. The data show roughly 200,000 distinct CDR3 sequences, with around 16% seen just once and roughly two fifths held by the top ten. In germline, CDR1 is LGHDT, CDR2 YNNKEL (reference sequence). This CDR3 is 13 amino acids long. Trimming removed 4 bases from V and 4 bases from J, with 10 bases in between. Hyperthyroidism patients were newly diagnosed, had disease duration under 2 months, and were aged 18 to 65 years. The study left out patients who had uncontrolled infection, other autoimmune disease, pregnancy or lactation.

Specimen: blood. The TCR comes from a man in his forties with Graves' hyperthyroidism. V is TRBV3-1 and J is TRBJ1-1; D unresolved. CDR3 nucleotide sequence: TGTGCCAGCAGCCCATGGGATTCCACTGAAGCTTTCTTT. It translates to CASSPWDSTEAFF.